This TCR beta chain originates from a study of early T cells in non-severe SARS-CoV-2 infection. Across the study: Unsorted whole blood bulk RNA was sequenced, with unpaired chains.

One entry per CDR3 protein, called by TCRdb with MiXCR from the 5' RACE reads. The sample shows about 29,000 distinct CDR3 sequences, about 4.8% of them seen only once. Germline loops: CDR1 ENHRY, CDR2 SYGVKD. Trimming removed 2 bases from V and 12 bases from J, with 14 bases in between. The CDR3 sequence is 13 residues long. The origin of this receptor is an adult who was a healthcare worker with PCR-confirmed SARS-CoV-2 infection or an uninfected control (not recorded which). The sample taken for sequencing was whole blood. This chain connects TRBV10-3 to TRBJ2-1; TRBD2 might be the D (5 bases). The DNA of the CDR3 is TGTGCCATCAGTGAGGCCCGGGGTGAGGGGCAGTTCTTC. Its translation is CAISEARGEGQFF.